This TCR beta chain came from a study of identical twins. General study results and limits: Diverse VJ usage suggested most zero-insertion clonotypes were not invariant T cells. Beta clonotypes that were abundant in cord blood contained fewer insertions, a pattern absent from memory repertoires. Excess sharing between twins was weaker in beta out-of-frame sequences.

Template switching (which added a universal primer site) was used, and cDNA carried unique molecular identifiers. Each CDR3 protein gets one entry after TCRdb re-called the 5' RACE reads with MiXCR. In the table there are some 96,000 distinct CDR3 sequences, 5.5% to 7% of which are singletons. This clonotype was found many times. Its antigen remains unknown. J lost 8 bases, V lost 5 bases, and 18 bases had no gene match. This CDR3 is built from 17 residues. CDR1 and CDR2 (germline): SGHAT, FQNNGV. This chain links TRBV11-2 with TRBJ2-1; TRBD1 agrees at 7 bases. Sequencing input: memory T cells sorted from blood. The sequence was collected from a woman in her forties or fifties in good health. CDR3 in DNA: TGTGCCAGCAGCCCACATGTAGGGAGCCTAACAGGGGATGAGCAGTTCTTC. Its translation: CASSPHVGSLTGDEQFF.